The entry that follows covers one T cell receptor beta chain sequence. What it recognizes is unknown. The data were produced by immunoSEQ multiplex PCR, yet TCRdb's version contains in-frame clones alone and is incomplete. The repertoire holds over 2 million clones, with 85% to 95% as singletons. The data originate from a study of shared clonotypes between healthy human individuals. Study observations and caveats: Few donors restricted represented genetic and exposure-history diversity.

Sequencing was performed on naive CD4+ T cells from PBMCs. Subset specified: CD45RA+ positively selected. The receptor's source is a man between 18 and 29 years old in good health. Some clones in this sample may be carry-over from other donors' samples.

Here the CDR3 reads CASSAGLAMNTEAFF. In DNA form, the CDR3 reads TGCGCCAGCAGCGCCGGACTGGCCATGAACACTGAAGCTTTCTTT. The V and J genes are TRBV5-1 and TRBJ1-1; D call uncertain. The CDR3 consists of 15 residues. The germline V gene encodes CDR1 SGHRS and CDR2 YFSETQ. Trimming pared 4 bases from V and 0 bases from J, leaving 13 bases between.